This is a list of T cell receptor beta chains from one sample in a study of blood T cells in healthy people across ages. TCRdb passed the 5' RACE reads through MiXCR, listing each CDR3 protein once. This table has 550,000 to 600,000 distinct CDR3 sequences, 25% to 30% appearing once. The sequenced sample consisted of blood. These receptors were obtained from a woman aged 70-85 years in good health. Each CDR3 is given with its conserved first and last residue. Fields, in order: D gene, V gene, J gene, clone size, CDR3 protein, CDR3 DNA. The D gene is left open where the match is weak. Some rows have no size entry. The others give once, few or many, or a class for an expanded clone.

TRBD1	TRBV2	TRBJ2-5	few	CASNIQGYQETQYF	TGTGCCAGCAATATACAGGGGTACCAAGAGACCCAGTACTTC
TRBD1	TRBV4-3	TRBJ1-4	NA	CASSLSGGSKEKLFF	TGCGCCAGCAGCCTTTCAGGGGGTTCTAAGGAAAAACTGTTTTTT
NA	TRBV29-1	TRBJ2-2	NA	CSVEMTRNTGELFF	TGCAGCGTTGAGATGACTCGGAACACCGGGGAGCTGTTTTTT
NA	TRBV10-3	TRBJ2-3	NA	CAISEPQLGGDTQYF	TGTGCCATCAGTGAGCCACAATTGGGGGGAGATACGCAGTATTTT
NA	TRBV29-1	TRBJ2-3	few	CSVEGGTDTPYF	TGCAGCGTTGAGGGTGGAACAGATACGCCGTATTTT
TRBD2	TRBV6-6	TRBJ2-5	few	CATTMGRGGETQYF	TGTGCCACGACCATGGGACGGGGAGGGGAGACCCAGTACTTC
NA	TRBV5-1	TRBJ2-5	many	CASSNGGEGRSETQYF	TGCGCCAGCAGCAACGGAGGGGAAGGGAGGTCGGAGACCCAGTACTTC
NA	TRBV28	TRBJ1-1	few	CASRRLGSLNTEAFF	TGTGCCAGCAGGAGACTGGGGAGCTTGAACACTGAAGCTTTCTTT
NA	TRBV27	TRBJ1-5	NA	CASSLLGVDNQPQHF	TGTGCCAGCAGTTTACTCGGGGTTGACAATCAGCCCCAGCATTTT
NA	TRBV14	TRBJ2-7	few	CASSQLGGMIPYEQYF	TGTGCCAGCAGCCAACTAGGTGGGATGATTCCCTACGAGCAGTACTTC
NA	TRBV12-3/TRBV12-4	TRBJ2-2	once	CASSHHFAGLRGELFF	TGTGCCAGCAGCCACCACTTTGCGGGGCTTCGGGGGGAGCTGTTTTTT
NA	TRBV7-7	TRBJ2-5	NA	CASSLSLQERGTQYF	TGTGCTAGCAGCTTATCGTTACAGGAGAGAGGGACCCAGTACTTC
NA	TRBV5-1	TRBJ2-5	NA	CASSLTGQAQYF	TGCGCCAGCAGCCTAACTGGGCAGGCCCAGTACTTC
TRBD1	TRBV29-1	TRBJ2-1	NA	CSVEWVDRVPYNEQFF	TGCAGCGTTGAATGGGTAGACAGGGTACCCTACAATGAGCAGTTCTTC
TRBD1	TRBV6-6	TRBJ1-1	NA	CASSRQGGDTEAFF	TGTGCCAGCAGCCGCCAGGGGGGGGACACTGAAGCTTTCTTT
NA	TRBV7-9	TRBJ2-5	many	CASSLPGRQETQYF	TGTGCCAGCAGCCTACCAGGGAGACAAGAGACCCAGTACTTC
TRBD1	TRBV20-1	TRBJ1-2	NA	CSASPLLTGGTYGYTF	TGCAGTGCTAGTCCTCTATTGACAGGGGGCACCTATGGCTACACCTTC
NA	TRBV20-1	TRBJ1-1	once	CSASSSGRVSEAFF	TGCAGTGCTAGTTCCTCGGGGCGTGTTTCTGAAGCTTTCTTT
NA	TRBV12-3/TRBV12-4	TRBJ1-1	NA	CASSLGRGRNTEAFF	TGTGCCAGCAGTCTTGGTCGGGGGCGGAACACTGAAGCTTTCTTT
TRBD2	TRBV7-2	TRBJ2-3	NA	CASSLDRPSGGAKTDTQYF	TGTGCCAGCAGCTTAGATCGTCCTAGCGGGGGGGCAAAGACAGATACGCAGTATTTT
NA	TRBV7-9	TRBJ1-2	NA	CASSPQARVYGYTF	TGTGCCAGCAGCCCACAGGCCAGGGTCTATGGCTACACCTTC
TRBD1	TRBV29-1	TRBJ2-1	NA	CSVGKQGANNEQFF	TGCAGCGTTGGTAAGCAGGGGGCTAACAATGAGCAGTTCTTC
NA	TRBV6-1	TRBJ1-5	NA	CASTLTGTVGNQPQHF	TGTGCCAGCACCCTGACGGGGACCGTGGGCAATCAGCCCCAGCATTTT
TRBD2	TRBV15	TRBJ2-1	NA	CATSRFRLAGPNEQFF	TGTGCCACCAGCAGGTTCCGACTAGCGGGTCCCAATGAGCAGTTCTTC
NA	TRBV21-1	TRBJ2-5	NA	CASSKGDVWKGEEETQYF	TGTGCCAGCAGCAAAGGTGACGTTTGGAAGGGGGAAGAAGAGACCCAGTACTTC
NA	TRBV29-1	TRBJ1-2	NA	CSGDVRGGLNYGYTF	TGCAGCGGCGACGTAAGGGGAGGGCTTAACTATGGCTACACCTTC
NA	TRBV12-3/TRBV12-4	TRBJ2-2	NA	CASRPTGLPGELFF	TGTGCCAGCAGGCCTACAGGGCTACCCGGGGAGCTGTTTTTT
NA	TRBV6-5	TRBJ2-2	NA	CASSYKTGELFF	TGTGCCAGCAGTTACAAGACCGGGGAGCTGTTTTTT
TRBD2	TRBV7-2	TRBJ2-5	few	CASSSIRLASTIIETQYF	TGTGCCAGCAGCTCGATTCGACTAGCGAGTACTATCATCGAGACCCAGTACTTC
NA	TRBV4-3	TRBJ1-3	few	CASSQQRGYGSSGNTIYF	TGCGCCAGCAGCCAACAAAGGGGATACGGGAGCTCTGGAAACACCATATATTTT
NA	TRBV11-3	TRBJ2-1	few	CASSLATREQFF	TGTGCCAGCAGCTTAGCTACGAGGGAGCAGTTCTTC
TRBD1	TRBV3-1	TRBJ1-2	NA	CASSQAAGGTVANYGYTF	TGTGCCAGCAGCCAAGCTGCTGGTGGGACAGTAGCTAACTATGGCTACACCTTC
NA	TRBV6-2/TRBV6-3	TRBJ2-1	NA	CASSYNYNEQFF	TGTGCCAGCAGTTACAACTACAATGAGCAGTTCTTC
NA	TRBV20-1	TRBJ2-3	NA	CSASPTGRGTDTQYF	TGCAGTGCATCCCCGACAGGAAGGGGGACAGATACGCAGTATTTT
TRBD1	TRBV27	TRBJ1-2	few	CASSSDRGTNYGYTF	TGTGCCAGCAGTTCGGACAGGGGGACTAACTATGGTTACACCTTC
NA	TRBV7-2	TRBJ1-1	NA	CASSFAQLNTEAFF	TGTGCCAGCAGCTTCGCCCAGTTGAACACTGAAGCTTTCTTT
NA	TRBV28	TRBJ2-5	NA	CASTTEWTQYF	TGTGCCAGCACGACTGAGTGGACCCAGTACTTC
TRBD2	TRBV7-9	TRBJ2-1	few	CASSQATSGSNEQFF	TGTGCCAGCAGCCAAGCGACTAGCGGGTCCAATGAGCAGTTCTTC
NA	TRBV2	TRBJ2-4	NA	CAAEAKNIQYF	TGTGCCGCAGAAGCCAAAAACATTCAGTACTTC
TRBD1	TRBV5-1	TRBJ2-3	NA	CAGSSLQGATDTQYF	TGCGCCGGCAGCTCGTTACAGGGGGCCACAGATACGCAGTATTTT
TRBD2	TRBV24-1	TRBJ2-5	NA	CATSDSGLAQETQYF	TGTGCCACCAGTGACTCGGGACTAGCCCAAGAGACCCAGTACTTC
NA	TRBV3-1	TRBJ2-1	few	CASSQGLARDNEQFF	TGTGCCAGCAGCCAAGGGTTAGCGCGAGACAATGAGCAGTTCTTC
NA	TRBV9	TRBJ1-2	NA	CASSVGGADYGYTF	TGTGCCAGCAGCGTAGGGGGCGCAGACTATGGCTACACCTTC
NA	TRBV5-1	TRBJ2-5	NA	CASSLDGTQETQYF	TGCGCCAGCAGCTTGGACGGAACACAAGAGACCCAGTACTTC
TRBD1	TRBV14	TRBJ2-5	NA	CASSQLGQRETQYF	TGTGCCAGCAGCCAGCTGGGACAGCGGGAGACCCAGTACTTC
TRBD2	TRBV12-5	TRBJ2-1	NA	CASGPGGSYNEQFF	TGTGCTAGTGGCCCGGGGGGCTCCTACAATGAGCAGTTCTTC
TRBD2	TRBV5-1	TRBJ2-3	few	CASSLYGGLDTQYF	TGCGCCAGCAGCTTGTACGGGGGGTTAGATACGCAGTATTTT
TRBD1	TRBV27	TRBJ2-3	few	CASSSLLTGFTDTQYF	TGTGCCAGCAGTTCCCTATTGACAGGGTTCACAGATACGCAGTATTTT
NA	TRBV20-1	TRBJ1-1	few	CSASVGNTEAFF	TGCAGTGCTAGTGTAGGGAACACTGAAGCTTTCTTT